A selection of T cell receptor beta chains follows, all from one sample in a study of naive and memory T cell subsets. TCRdb used MiXCR to reprocess the UMI-ligation and nested PCR reads, holding one entry per CDR3 protein. In the table there are 150,000 or so distinct CDR3 sequences, roughly 22% of which are singletons. Input material: naive CD4+ T cells from blood. Receptors originate from a human donor in good health. The CDR3 runs from the conserved cysteine through the conserved F or W. The D gene is left open where the match is weak. Some rows mark clone size as missing; the rest say once, few, many or name a class of expanded clone.

j_gene	d_gene	abundance	v_gene	CDR3nt	CDR3aa
TRBJ1-5	TRBD1	few	TRBV18	TGTGCCAGCTCACTGGACAGGAGCAATCAGCCCCAGCATTTT	CASSLDRSNQPQHF
TRBJ2-5	NA	few	TRBV12-3/TRBV12-4	TGTGCCAGCAGCCACCCGGGGCCCGAAGAGACCCAGTACTTC	CASSHPGPEETQYF
TRBJ2-1	TRBD2	NA	TRBV2	TGTGCCAGCAGTGAACAGGTAGCGGGAGCCTACAATGAGCAGTTCTTC	CASSEQVAGAYNEQFF
TRBJ2-2	NA	NA	TRBV2	TGTGCCAGCAGCGATACTCTAACAGCCACCGGGGAGCTGTTTTTT	CASSDTLTATGELFF
TRBJ1-1	TRBD1	few	TRBV29-1	TGCAGCGTGAACGGACAGGGGCTCAGTGGCACTGAAGCTTTCTTT	CSVNGQGLSGTEAFF
TRBJ2-3	TRBD2	NA	TRBV6-2/TRBV6-3	TGTGCCAGCAGTTACGAGAGTGCGGGAGGGCGTGTCACAGATACGCAGTATTTT	CASSYESAGGRVTDTQYF
TRBJ2-1	NA	many	TRBV7-9	TGTGCCAGCAGCTTAGTCCCCGGGACTGGAAAGAATGAGCAGTTCTTC	CASSLVPGTGKNEQFF
TRBJ2-1	TRBD1	NA	TRBV7-9	TGTGCCAGCAGCTGGACAGGGTTTGATGAGCAGTTCTTC	CASSWTGFDEQFF
TRBJ2-7	NA	NA	TRBV19	TGTGCCAGTAGTAATGGAAAAGGACACAGCTCCTACGAGCAGTACTTC	CASSNGKGHSSYEQYF
TRBJ2-3	NA	many	TRBV7-3	TGTGCCAGCAGCTTAACGGGGGTAGATACGCAGTATTTT	CASSLTGVDTQYF
TRBJ2-2	TRBD2	NA	TRBV6-1	TGTGCCAGCATGCGGGAGGCGAACACCGGGGAGCTGTTTTTT	CASMREANTGELFF
TRBJ2-3	NA	few	TRBV29-1	TGCAGCGTTGAGCCCATATGGGGGGCGGGCTCAGATACGCAGTATTTT	CSVEPIWGAGSDTQYF
TRBJ1-1	NA	many	TRBV27	TGTGCCAGCAGTTCGGGACGGCTGAACACTGAAGCTTTCTTT	CASSSGRLNTEAFF
TRBJ2-1	TRBD1	many	TRBV20-1	TGCAGTGCTAGAGATCCTTGGACAGGGGGACTATCCTACAATGAGCAGTTCTTC	CSARDPWTGGLSYNEQFF
TRBJ2-7	TRBD2	NA	TRBV7-2	TGTGCCAGCAGCTCCCCGGGACTAGCGAGGGAGCAGTACTTC	CASSSPGLAREQYF
TRBJ2-3	NA	few	TRBV28	TGTGCCAGCAGTTACATTTCCACGCAGTATTTT	CASSYISTQYF
TRBJ2-4	NA	many	TRBV19	TGTGCCAGTAGTATAGATCCAGGAGGGGGGGCCAAAAACATTCAGTACTTC	CASSIDPGGGAKNIQYF
TRBJ1-1	NA	NA	TRBV2	TGTGCCAGCAGGGGTGGTCGTCCAGCTGAAGCTTTCTTT	CASRGGRPAEAFF
TRBJ1-1	NA	many	TRBV15	TGTGCCACCAGCAGAGAAGCAGGGACCATGAACACTGAAGCTTTCTTT	CATSREAGTMNTEAFF
TRBJ2-7	TRBD2	few	TRBV5-1	TGCGCCAGCAGCTTTACTAGCGATCGCGAGCAGTACTTC	CASSFTSDREQYF
TRBJ2-1	NA	NA	TRBV20-1	TGCAGTGCTCGGGGGCCGGGCAATGAGCAGTTCTTC	CSARGPGNEQFF
TRBJ2-1	NA	NA	TRBV6-5	TGTGCCAGCAGTTACTTTGGAGGGGGAACCCCCTACAATGAGCAGTTCTTC	CASSYFGGGTPYNEQFF
TRBJ1-1	NA	NA	TRBV11-3	TGTGCCAGCAGCTTATACCTGAACACTGAAGCTTTCTTT	CASSLYLNTEAFF
TRBJ2-3	TRBD2	NA	TRBV5-1	TGCGCCAGCAGCTCGATAGCGGGAGGGCCTTCATTTTCTGCAGATACGCAGTATTTT	CASSSIAGGPSFSADTQYF
TRBJ2-2	NA	NA	TRBV12-3/TRBV12-4	TGTGCCAGCAGTTTAGAGGCAGGGAAGGCCGGGGAGCTGTTTTTT	CASSLEAGKAGELFF
TRBJ2-7	NA	few	TRBV7-2	TGTGCCAGCAGCCGGAGGGCTGGCCCCTACGAGCAGTACTTC	CASSRRAGPYEQYF
TRBJ2-7	NA	many	TRBV20-1	TGCAGTGCAAGGGACACCGGGAGCTCCTACGAGCAGTACTTC	CSARDTGSSYEQYF
TRBJ2-1	NA	NA	TRBV10-3	TGTGCCATCAGGGGGGCTTGGGATGAGCAGTTCTTC	CAIRGAWDEQFF
TRBJ1-6	TRBD1	NA	TRBV11-2	TGTGCCAGCAGCCGTCGGACAGGGAGGGGGCCACCCCTCCACTTT	CASSRRTGRGPPLHF
TRBJ2-7	NA	NA	TRBV28	TGTGCCAGCAGTTTGGGGAAACCCTACGAGCAGTACTTC	CASSLGKPYEQYF
TRBJ1-6	NA	NA	TRBV27	TGTGCCAGCAGTCGCGCCGGGACTGCAGATTCACCCCTCCACTTT	CASSRAGTADSPLHF
TRBJ2-3	NA	few	TRBV18	TGTGCCAGCTCACCAGGGTTGTCAACAGATACGCAGTATTTT	CASSPGLSTDTQYF
TRBJ2-5	NA	many	TRBV6-2/TRBV6-3	TGTGCCAGCAGCCTCGAGGTCCTCCAAGAGACCCAGTACTTC	CASSLEVLQETQYF
TRBJ1-5	NA	NA	TRBV20-1	TGCAGTGCACCCGGGATGAGCAATCAGCCCCAGCATTTT	CSAPGMSNQPQHF
TRBJ2-5	TRBD2	few	TRBV12-3/TRBV12-4	TGTGCCAGCAGCTCGGGTTGGCTAGCGGGAGCTCTTGGAGAGACCCAGTACTTC	CASSSGWLAGALGETQYF
TRBJ1-4	NA	NA	TRBV29-1	TGCAGCGTTGTAGGAGGGCCGATGGGAGAAAAACTGTTTTTT	CSVVGGPMGEKLFF
TRBJ1-5	TRBD1	NA	TRBV15	TGTGCCACCAGCAGGACAGGGCCCAATCAGCCCCAGCATTTT	CATSRTGPNQPQHF
TRBJ1-1	NA	NA	TRBV5-6	TGTGCCAGCAGCTTGGTCCGTGGAATGCGTCGTCAGAACACTGAAGCTTTCTTT	CASSLVRGMRRQNTEAFF
TRBJ1-2	TRBD1	NA	TRBV4-1	TGCGCCAGCAGCCAAAGACAGGGCTATGGCTACACCTTC	CASSQRQGYGYTF
TRBJ2-7	NA	few	TRBV4-3	TGCGCCAGCAGCCAAGATTTGTTTAAAGGGAGCGAGCAGTACTTC	CASSQDLFKGSEQYF
TRBJ1-1	NA	few	TRBV18	TGTGCCAGCTCACCAGAGGTCCCGAACACTGAAGCTTTCTTT	CASSPEVPNTEAFF
TRBJ1-5	NA	NA	TRBV12-3/TRBV12-4	TGTGCCAGCAGTGGAGGACAGTTCAATCAGCCCCAGCATTTT	CASSGGQFNQPQHF
TRBJ2-1	NA	few	TRBV3-1	TGTGCCAGCAGCCAAGGGCGACGGCGGGACAATGAGCAGTTCTTC	CASSQGRRRDNEQFF
TRBJ2-3	NA	NA	TRBV12-3/TRBV12-4	TGTGCCAGCAGTCCGGGTTGGGCCGCAGATACGCAGTATTTT	CASSPGWAADTQYF